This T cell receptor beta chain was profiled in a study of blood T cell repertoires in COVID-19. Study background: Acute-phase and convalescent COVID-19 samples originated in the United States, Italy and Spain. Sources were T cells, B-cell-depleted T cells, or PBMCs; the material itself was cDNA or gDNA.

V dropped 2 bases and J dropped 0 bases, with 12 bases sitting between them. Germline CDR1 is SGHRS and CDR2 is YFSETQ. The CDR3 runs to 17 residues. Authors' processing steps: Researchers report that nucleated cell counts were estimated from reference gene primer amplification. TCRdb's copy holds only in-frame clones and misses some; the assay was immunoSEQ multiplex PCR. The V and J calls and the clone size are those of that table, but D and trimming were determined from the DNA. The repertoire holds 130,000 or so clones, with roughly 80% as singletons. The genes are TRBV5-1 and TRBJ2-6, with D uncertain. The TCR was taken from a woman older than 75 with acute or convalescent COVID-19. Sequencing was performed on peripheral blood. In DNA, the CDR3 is TGCGCCAGCAGCTTATACAGCCCCAACTCTGGGGCCAACGTCCTGACTTTC. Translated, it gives CASSLYSPNSGANVLTF.